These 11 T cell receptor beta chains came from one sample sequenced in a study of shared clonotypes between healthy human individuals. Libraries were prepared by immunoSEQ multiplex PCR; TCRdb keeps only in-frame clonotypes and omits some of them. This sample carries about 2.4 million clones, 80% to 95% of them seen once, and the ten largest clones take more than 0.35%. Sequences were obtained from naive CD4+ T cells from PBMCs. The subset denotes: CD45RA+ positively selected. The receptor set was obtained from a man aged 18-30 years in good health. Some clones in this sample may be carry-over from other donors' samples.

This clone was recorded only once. CDR3 region: CATLGQGNGYTF. DNA for the CDR3: TGTGCCACCTTAGGACAGGGGAATGGCTACACCTTC. The chain couples TRBV28 to TRBJ1-2; TRBD1 agrees at 9 bases. V lost 10 bases and J lost 6; bases outside the gene matches: 6. CDR3 length: 12 amino acids. Per the germline V gene, CDR1 is MDHEN and CDR2 is SYDVKM.

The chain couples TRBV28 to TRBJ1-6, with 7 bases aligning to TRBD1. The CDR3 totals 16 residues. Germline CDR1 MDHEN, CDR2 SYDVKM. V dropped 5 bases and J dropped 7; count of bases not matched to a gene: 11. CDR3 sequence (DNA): TGTGCCAGCAGTAACGCCGGGACAGCGGCGAATTCACCCCTCCACTTT. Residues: CASSNAGTAANSPLHF.

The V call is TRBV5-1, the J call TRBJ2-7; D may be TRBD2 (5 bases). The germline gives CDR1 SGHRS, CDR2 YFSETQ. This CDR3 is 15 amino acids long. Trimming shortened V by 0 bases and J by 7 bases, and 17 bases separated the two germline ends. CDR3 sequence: CASSLVQDSSWEQYF. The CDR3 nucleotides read TGCGCCAGCAGCTTGGTCCAGGACTCTTCTTGGGAGCAGTACTTC.

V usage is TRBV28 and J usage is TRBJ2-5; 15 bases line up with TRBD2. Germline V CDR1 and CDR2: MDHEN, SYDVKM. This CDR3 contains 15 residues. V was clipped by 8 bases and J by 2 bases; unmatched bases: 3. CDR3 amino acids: CASSGLAGGQETQYF. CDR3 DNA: TGTGCCAGCTCGGGACTAGCGGGGGGACAAGAGACCCAGTACTTC.

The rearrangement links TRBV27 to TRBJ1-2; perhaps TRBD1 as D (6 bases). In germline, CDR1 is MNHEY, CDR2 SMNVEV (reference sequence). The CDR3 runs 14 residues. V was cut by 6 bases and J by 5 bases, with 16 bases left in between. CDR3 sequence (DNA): TGTGCCAGCAGCCTGGGGACAAGACCTTATGGCTACACCTTC. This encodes CASSLGTRPYGYTF.

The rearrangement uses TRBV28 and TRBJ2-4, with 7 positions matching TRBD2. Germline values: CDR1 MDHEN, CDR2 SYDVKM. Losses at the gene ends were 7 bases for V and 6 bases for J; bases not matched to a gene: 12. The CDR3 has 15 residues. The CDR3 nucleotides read TGTGCCAGCATTTCAGGCGGGGGAGACACAAACATTCAGTACTTC. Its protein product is CASISGGGDTNIQYF.

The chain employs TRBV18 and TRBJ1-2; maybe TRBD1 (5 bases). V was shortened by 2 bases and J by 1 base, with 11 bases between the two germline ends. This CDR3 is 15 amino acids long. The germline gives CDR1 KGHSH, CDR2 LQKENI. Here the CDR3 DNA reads TGTGCCAGCTCACCATGGGACCGCAGTAACTATGGCTACACCTTC. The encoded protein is CASSPWDRSNYGYTF.

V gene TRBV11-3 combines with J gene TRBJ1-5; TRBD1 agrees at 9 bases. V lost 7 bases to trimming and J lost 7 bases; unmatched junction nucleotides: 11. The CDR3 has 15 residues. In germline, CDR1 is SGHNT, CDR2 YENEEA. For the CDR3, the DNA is TGTGCCAGCATCCCGGGACAGGGTCTAGGACAGCCCCAGCATTTT. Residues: CASIPGQGLGQPQHF.

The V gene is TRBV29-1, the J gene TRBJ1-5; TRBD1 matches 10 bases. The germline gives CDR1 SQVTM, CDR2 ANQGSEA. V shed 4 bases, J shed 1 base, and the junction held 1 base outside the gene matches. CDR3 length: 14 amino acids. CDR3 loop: CSVGDRGSNQPQHF. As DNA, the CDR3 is TGCAGCGTTGGGGACAGGGGAAGCAATCAGCCCCAGCATTTT.

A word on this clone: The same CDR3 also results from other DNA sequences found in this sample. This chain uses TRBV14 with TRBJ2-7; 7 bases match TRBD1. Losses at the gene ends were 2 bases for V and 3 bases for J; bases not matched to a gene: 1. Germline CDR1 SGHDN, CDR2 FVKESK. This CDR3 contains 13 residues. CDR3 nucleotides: TGTGCCAGCAGCCAAAGGGACAGCTACGAGCAGTACTTC. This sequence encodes CASSQRDSYEQYF.

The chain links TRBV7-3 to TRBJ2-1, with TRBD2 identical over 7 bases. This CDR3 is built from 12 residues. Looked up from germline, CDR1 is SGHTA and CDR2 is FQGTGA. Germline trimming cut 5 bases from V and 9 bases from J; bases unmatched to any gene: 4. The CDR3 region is CASSPTGGEQFF. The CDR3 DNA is TGTGCCAGCAGCCCCACGGGGGGTGAGCAGTTCTTC.